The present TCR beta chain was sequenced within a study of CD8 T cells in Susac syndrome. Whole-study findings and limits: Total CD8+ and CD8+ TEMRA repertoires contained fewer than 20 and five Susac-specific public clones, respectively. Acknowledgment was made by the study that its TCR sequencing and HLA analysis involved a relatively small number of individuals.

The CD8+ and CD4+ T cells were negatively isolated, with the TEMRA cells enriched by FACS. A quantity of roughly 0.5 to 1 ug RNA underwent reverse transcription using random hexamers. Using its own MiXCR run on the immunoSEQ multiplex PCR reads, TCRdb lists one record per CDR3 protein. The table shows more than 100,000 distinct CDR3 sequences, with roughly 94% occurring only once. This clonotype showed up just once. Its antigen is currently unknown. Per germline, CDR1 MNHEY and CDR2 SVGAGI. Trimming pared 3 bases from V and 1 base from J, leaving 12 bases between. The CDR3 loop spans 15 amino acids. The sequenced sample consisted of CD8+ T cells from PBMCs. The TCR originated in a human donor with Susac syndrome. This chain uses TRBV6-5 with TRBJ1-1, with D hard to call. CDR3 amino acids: CASSYGGLSNTEAFF. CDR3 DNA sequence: TGTGCCAGCAGTTATGGCGGGCTCTCGAACACTGAAGCTTTCTTT.